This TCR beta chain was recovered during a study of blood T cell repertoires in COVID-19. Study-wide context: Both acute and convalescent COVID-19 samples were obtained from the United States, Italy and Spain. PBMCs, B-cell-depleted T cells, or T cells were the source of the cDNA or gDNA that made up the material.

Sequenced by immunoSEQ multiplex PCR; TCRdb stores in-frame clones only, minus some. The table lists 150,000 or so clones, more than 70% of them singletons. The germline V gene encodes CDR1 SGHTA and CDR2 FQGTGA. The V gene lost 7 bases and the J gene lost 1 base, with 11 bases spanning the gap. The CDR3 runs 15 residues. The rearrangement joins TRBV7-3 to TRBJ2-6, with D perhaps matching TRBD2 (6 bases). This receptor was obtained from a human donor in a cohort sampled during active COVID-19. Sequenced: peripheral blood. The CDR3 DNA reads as TGTGCCAGCACCAAAGGAGGGTCTGGGGCCAACGTCCTGACTTTC. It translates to CASTKGGSGANVLTF.